This TCR beta chain was identified in a study of blood T cell repertoires in COVID-19 (dated by TCRdb to between 2020 and 2021). Some background on the complete study: Samples covering the acute and convalescent phases of COVID-19 were provided by collaborators in the United States, Italy and Spain. Nearly every sample came with metadata listing a de-identified subject ID, COVID-19 status, age in years and sex. The dataset comprised deeply sampled blood TCRbeta repertoires from subjects exposed to, actively infected with, or recovered from COVID-19. The prospective study material was composed of cDNA or gDNA derived from T cells, B-cell-depleted T cells, or PBMCs. Samples came from the ongoing ImmuneRACE study (first 160 participants) plus 1,254 subjects from 6 global collaborators. The repertoires were released in a freely available public database intended as a resource for research on the immune response to SARS-CoV-2. HLA class I and class II types, where available, came from metadata supplied by the sample provider rather than from assay-based typing. The full study reports these points: The amount of clinical and demographic metadata varied by source and participant and was provided uncurated.

TCRbeta CDR3 regions were amplified from genomic DNA using the immunoSEQ Assay, a bias-controlled multiplex PCR. Turning to the authors' computational methods: Within the assay, amplification of reference gene primers was used to estimate how many nucleated cells each sample contained. To quantify the absolute abundance of each unique TCRbeta CDR3 rearrangement, sequence reads were collapsed and filtered. Productive Simpson clonality was computed per sample as the square root of Simpson's diversity index over productive rearrangements. As stored in TCRdb, this immuneACCESS dataset retains in-frame rearrangements with V and J assigned. A fraction of the clones does not appear; measured against another copy, unresolved V genes explain less than half of the discrepancy, and the remainder lacks a known reason. The V and J calls and clone size were taken over from that table, and D and trimming were inferred from the DNA. In this sample the table shows fewer than 250,000 clones, about 83% of which occur a single time. The biggest ten clones account for 2% to 3% of the sample.

The collaborating institutions used their own protocols to collect whole blood in K2EDTA tubes. For TCRbeta analysis, collaborators shipped samples as frozen whole blood, isolated PBMCs, or DNA extracted from either of those sample types. For this clone: The clone's antigen remains unknown. Base quality data are lacking; no much larger clone is found one base away.

Trimming at the junction amounts to 2 bases on V and 7 bases on J, and the germline ends lie 14 bases apart. The CDR3 sequence holds 14 residues, the cysteine and phenylalanine included. Solely the CDR3 DNA is kept, with 42 bases framed from the first base. Per the germline V gene (reference sequence), MNHEY is the CDR1 and SMNVEV is the CDR2. Source material: peripheral blood. This TCR derives from a woman between 35 and 50 years old with active or convalescent COVID-19. The receptor chain draws on TRBV27 and TRBJ1-1, with a weak D call of TRBD1 (5 bases match). The CDR3 has the sequence CASSLAGSGGEAFF. The bases read TGTGCCAGCAGTTTAGCAGGATCGGGGGGTGAAGCTTTCTTT.